This TCR beta chain was documented in a study of Graves' ophthalmopathy and Graves' hyperthyroidism. A note on this clonotype: Its cognate antigen is unknown.

Clinical symptoms, serum thyroxine, TRAb, thyroid ultrasound and orbital computed tomography determined diagnosis. What supplied the PBMCs was 7.5 to 10 ml of fresh peripheral blood. Study-wide findings and caveats: Also, most clonotypes expanded in the thyroid above 0.001 frequency appeared in blood. Between ophthalmopathy and stable hyperthyroidism, a 13-signature model drew a separation with roughly 85% sensitivity and around 80% specificity.

TCR beta CDR3 regions were amplified from RNA transcripts. RT-PCR was first run with HTBI primers, then multiplex PCR in a second round. Each CDR3 protein is one row after TCRdb ran MiXCR on the multiplex PCR reads. This sample has 500,000 to 800,000 distinct CDR3 sequences; more than 40% occur once, and the top ten carry more than 2.5%. The sequenced material came from peripheral blood. The TCR was taken from an adult man with Graves' ophthalmopathy.

The CDR3, as DNA: TGTGCCAGCAGCCAAGGGACGGCCAGGAGTGGCTACACCTTC. Translation: CASSQGTARSGYTF. The gene calls are TRBV3-1 and TRBJ1-2; no clear D. Germline V CDR1 and CDR2: LGHDT, YNNKEL (reference sequence). Trimming cost V 1 base and J 7 bases, with 13 bases left between them. This CDR3 contains 14 residues.